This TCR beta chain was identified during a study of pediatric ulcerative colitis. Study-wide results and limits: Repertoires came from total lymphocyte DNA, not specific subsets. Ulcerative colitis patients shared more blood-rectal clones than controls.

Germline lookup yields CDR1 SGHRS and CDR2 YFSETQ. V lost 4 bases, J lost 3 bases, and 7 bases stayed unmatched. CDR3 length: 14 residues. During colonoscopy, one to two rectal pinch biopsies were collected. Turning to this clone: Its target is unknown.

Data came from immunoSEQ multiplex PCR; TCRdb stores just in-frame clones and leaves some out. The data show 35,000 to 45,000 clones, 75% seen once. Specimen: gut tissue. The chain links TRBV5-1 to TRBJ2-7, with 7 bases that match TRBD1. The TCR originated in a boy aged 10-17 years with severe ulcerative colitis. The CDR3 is CASSTRDRRYEQYF. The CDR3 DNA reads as TGCGCCAGCAGCACGAGGGACAGACGCTACGAGCAGTACTTC.